This TCR beta chain was obtained from a study of response to subunit inactivated influenza vaccine. Study-level results: Only a handful of new T cells, the authors suggested, are recruited with each seasonal influenza vaccination.

The CDR3 sequence is 18 residues long. The V gene's germline CDR1 is LGHDT and CDR2 YNNKEL (reference sequence). With 1 base clipped from V and 2 bases from J, the junction kept 11 bases outside the gene matches. This clonotype was observed a few times. The target antigen is unknown. One entry per CDR3 protein results from TCRdb running MiXCR on the RT-PCR reads. The sample has 550,000 to 800,000 distinct CDR3 sequences; about 14% are singletons. The chain is built from TRBV3-1 and TRBJ2-5; 9 bases agree with TRBD1. The TCR sequence derives from a middle-aged man who received an inactivated influenza vaccine. The sequencing used PBMCs from blood, collected 14 to 15 days before vaccination. The CDR3 spells CASSQGLGDRDIQETQYF. The CDR3, as DNA: TGTGCCAGCAGCCAAGGTTTGGGGGACAGGGATATTCAAGAGACCCAGTACTTC.